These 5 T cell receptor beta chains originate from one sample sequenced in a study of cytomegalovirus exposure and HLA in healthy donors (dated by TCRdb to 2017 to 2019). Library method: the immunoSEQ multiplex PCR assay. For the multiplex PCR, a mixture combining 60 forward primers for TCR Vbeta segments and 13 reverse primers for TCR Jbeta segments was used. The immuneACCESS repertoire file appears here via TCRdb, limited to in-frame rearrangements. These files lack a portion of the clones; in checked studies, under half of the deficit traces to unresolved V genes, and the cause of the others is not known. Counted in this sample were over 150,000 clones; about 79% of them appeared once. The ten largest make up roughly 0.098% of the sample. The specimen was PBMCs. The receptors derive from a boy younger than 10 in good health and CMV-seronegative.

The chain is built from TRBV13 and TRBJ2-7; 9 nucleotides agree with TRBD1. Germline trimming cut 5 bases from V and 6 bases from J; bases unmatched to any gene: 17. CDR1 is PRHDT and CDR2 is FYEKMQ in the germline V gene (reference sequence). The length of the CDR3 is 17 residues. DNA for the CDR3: TGTGCCAGCAGCCCCCGAGCAGACAGGGGGGCTCATGGCGAGCAGTACTTC. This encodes CASSPRADRGAHGEQYF.

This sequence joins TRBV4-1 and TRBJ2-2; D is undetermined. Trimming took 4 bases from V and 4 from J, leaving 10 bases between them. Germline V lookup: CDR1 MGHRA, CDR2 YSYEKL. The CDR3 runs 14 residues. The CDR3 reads CASSRPRGTGELFF. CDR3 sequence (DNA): TGCGCCAGCAGCCGACCGCGAGGCACCGGGGAGCTGTTTTTT.

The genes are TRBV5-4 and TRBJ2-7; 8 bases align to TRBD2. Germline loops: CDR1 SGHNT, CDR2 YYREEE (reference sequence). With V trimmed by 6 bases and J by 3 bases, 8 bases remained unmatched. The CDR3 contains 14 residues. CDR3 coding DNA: TGTGCCAGCAAAAGCGGGGGAGGAAGCTACGAGCAGTACTTC. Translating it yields CASKSGGGSYEQYF.

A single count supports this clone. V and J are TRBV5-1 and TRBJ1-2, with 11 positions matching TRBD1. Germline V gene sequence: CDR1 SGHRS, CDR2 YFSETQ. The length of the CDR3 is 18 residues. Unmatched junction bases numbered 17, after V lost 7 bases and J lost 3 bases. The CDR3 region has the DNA TGCGCCAGCCGACCGAAGAACCTCGGGGACAGGGGGTACTATGGCTACACCTTC. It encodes CASRPKNLGDRGYYGYTF.

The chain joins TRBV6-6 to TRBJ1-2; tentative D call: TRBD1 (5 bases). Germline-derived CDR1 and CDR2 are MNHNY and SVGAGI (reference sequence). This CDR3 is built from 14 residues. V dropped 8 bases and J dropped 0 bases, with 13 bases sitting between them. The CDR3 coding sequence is TGTGCCAGCGGCGGGGCACCGACTAACTATGGCTACACCTTC. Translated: CASGGAPTNYGYTF.